This T cell receptor beta chain appears in the sequencing data of a study of blood T cell repertoires in COVID-19. Background on the study: Researchers got acute and convalescent COVID-19 samples from the United States, Italy and Spain.

The data were produced by immunoSEQ multiplex PCR, yet TCRdb's version contains in-frame clones alone and is incomplete. Of just under 350,000 clones in the sample, 85% to 90% are singletons; the top ten hold around 7.9%. There are 13 residues in the CDR3. CDR1 is SGHDT, CDR2 YYEEEE, per germline. V lost 3 bases to trimming and J lost 7 bases, with 13 bases between them. The V gene is TRBV5-6, the J gene TRBJ1-2; the D gene is possibly TRBD1 (6 bases). This sequence was found in a woman in her seventies with COVID-19, enrolled during active disease. The sequenced sample consisted of peripheral blood. The CDR3 coding sequence is TGTGCCAGCAGCTCAGCCACAGGGACTGGCTACACCTTC. This translates into CASSSATGTGYTF. The whole variable domain, filled in from reference TRBV5-6 and TRBJ1-2, reads DAGVTQSPTHLIKTRGQQVTLRCSPKSGHDTVSWYQQALGQGPQFIFQYYEEEERQRGNFPDRFSGHQFPNYSSELNVNALLLGDSALYLCASSSATGTGYTFGSGTRLTVV.